These T cell receptor beta chains were read from a single sample in a study of the immune and genomic landscape of osteosarcoma. Sequencing was performed with immunoSEQ multiplex PCR; in TCRdb, only in-frame clones are kept and a portion is missing. Of about 1,500 clones in the sample, 55% to 70% were seen once. The sequenced sample was metastatic tumor tissue from the lung. These TCRs come from a boy aged 5 to 17 with osteosarcoma. The CDR3 runs from the conserved cysteine through the conserved F or W. D genes are given only for firm matches. The size field is filled for only some rows; it gives once, few, many or a size class.

clone_size: NA
j_call: TRBJ1-4
v_call: TRBV2
d_call: TRBD1
cdr3_aa: CAGKQGSTNEKLFF
cdr3_nt: TGTGCCGGCAAACAGGGGTCTACTAATGAAAAACTGTTTTTT

clone_size: once
j_call: TRBJ2-6
v_call: TRBV12-1
d_call: NA
cdr3_aa: CASSEYVGQSRANVLTF
cdr3_nt: TGTGCCAGCAGCGAATACGTAGGACAAAGTCGGGCCAACGTCCTGACTTTC

clone_size: NA
j_call: TRBJ2-7
v_call: TRBV6-5
d_call: TRBD2
cdr3_aa: CASSYRSLAGVYEQYF
cdr3_nt: TGTGCCAGCAGTTACCGATCGCTAGCGGGAGTCTACGAGCAGTACTTC

clone_size: few
j_call: TRBJ2-1
v_call: TRBV6-4
d_call: TRBD2
cdr3_aa: CASSEGGGASYNEQFF
cdr3_nt: TGTGCCAGCAGTGAAGGCGGGGGGGCCTCCTACAATGAGCAGTTCTTC

clone_size: NA
j_call: TRBJ1-5
v_call: TRBV28
d_call: TRBD1
cdr3_aa: CASSEPGQGYQPQHF
cdr3_nt: TGTGCCAGCAGCGAACCGGGACAGGGATATCAGCCCCAGCATTTT

clone_size: NA
j_call: TRBJ1-2
v_call: TRBV6-9
d_call: TRBD1
cdr3_aa: CASRETTGENYGYTF
cdr3_nt: TGTGCCAGCAGGGAGACGACAGGGGAAAACTATGGCTACACCTTC

clone_size: few
j_call: TRBJ2-5
v_call: TRBV5-1
d_call: NA
cdr3_aa: CASSLWVGETQYF
cdr3_nt: TGCGCCAGCAGCTTGTGGGTAGGGGAGACCCAGTACTTC

clone_size: NA
j_call: TRBJ1-4
v_call: TRBV25-1
d_call: NA
cdr3_aa: CASSNTVQGGEKLFF
cdr3_nt: TGTGCCAGCAGTAACACAGTGCAGGGTGGAGAAAAACTGTTTTTT

clone_size: NA
j_call: TRBJ1-1
v_call: TRBV5-4
d_call: NA
cdr3_aa: CASSFLRGTNTEAFF
cdr3_nt: TGTGCCAGCAGCTTTCTTAGGGGAACGAACACTGAAGCTTTCTTT

clone_size: few
j_call: TRBJ1-2
v_call: TRBV15
d_call: NA
cdr3_aa: CATSRDRELWGSNYGYTF
cdr3_nt: TGTGCCACCAGCAGAGATCGTGAACTTTGGGGCTCAAACTATGGCTACACCTTC

clone_size: NA
j_call: TRBJ1-1
v_call: TRBV4-3
d_call: NA
cdr3_aa: CASRLTEVTEAFF
cdr3_nt: TGCGCCAGTCGGTTAACTGAGGTCACTGAAGCTTTCTTT

clone_size: NA
j_call: TRBJ2-1
v_call: TRBV5-5
d_call: NA
cdr3_aa: CASSLVVGRYNEQFF
cdr3_nt: TGTGCCAGCAGCTTGGTGGTGGGACGGTACAATGAGCAGTTCTTC

clone_size: once
j_call: TRBJ2-7
v_call: TRBV9
d_call: NA
cdr3_aa: CASSVGGGEAYEQYF
cdr3_nt: TGTGCCAGCAGCGTAGGGGGTGGGGAGGCCTACGAGCAGTACTTC

clone_size: large
j_call: TRBJ1-2
v_call: TRBV18
d_call: NA
cdr3_aa: CASSPDRANYGYTF
cdr3_nt: TGTGCCAGCTCACCGGACAGAGCTAACTATGGCTACACCTTC

clone_size: NA
j_call: TRBJ2-5
v_call: TRBV7-2
d_call: NA
cdr3_aa: CASSLVRGASGETQYF
cdr3_nt: TGTGCCAGCAGCTTAGTTCGGGGGGCAAGCGGAGAGACCCAGTACTTC

clone_size: NA
j_call: TRBJ2-4
v_call: TRBV30
d_call: TRBD2
cdr3_aa: CAWSGGGLAKNIQYF
cdr3_nt: TGTGCCTGGAGTGGGGGGGGTTTGGCCAAAAACATTCAGTACTTC

clone_size: NA
j_call: TRBJ2-3
v_call: TRBV29-1
d_call: NA
cdr3_aa: CSVERGAAGPDTQYF
cdr3_nt: TGCAGCGTTGAAAGGGGGGCAGCGGGGCCAGATACGCAGTATTTT

clone_size: NA
j_call: TRBJ2-1
v_call: TRBV27
d_call: TRBD2
cdr3_aa: CASSLSSGGLYNEQFF
cdr3_nt: TGTGCCAGCAGTCTCTCTAGCGGGGGGCTTTACAATGAGCAGTTCTTC

clone_size: large
j_call: TRBJ2-2
v_call: TRBV10-2
d_call: TRBD2
cdr3_aa: CASSLTSVGTGELFF
cdr3_nt: TGCGCCAGCAGTCTCACTAGCGTGGGCACCGGGGAGCTGTTTTTT

clone_size: few
j_call: TRBJ2-3
v_call: TRBV4-3
d_call: NA
cdr3_aa: CASSRGGGPDTQYF
cdr3_nt: TGCGCCAGCAGCCGCGGTGGGGGGCCAGATACGCAGTATTTT

clone_size: NA
j_call: TRBJ2-1
v_call: TRBV29-1
d_call: TRBD1
cdr3_aa: CSALGQGSYNEQFF
cdr3_nt: TGCAGCGCTCTGGGACAGGGGTCCTACAATGAGCAGTTCTTC

clone_size: NA
j_call: TRBJ1-2
v_call: TRBV4-2
d_call: NA
cdr3_aa: CASSQDRGTYGYTF
cdr3_nt: TGTGCCAGCAGCCAAGATCGGGGGACATATGGCTACACCTTC

clone_size: once
j_call: TRBJ2-5
v_call: TRBV7-8
d_call: TRBD2
cdr3_aa: CASSLELAGQETQYF
cdr3_nt: TGTGCCAGCAGCTTAGAACTAGCGGGGCAAGAGACCCAGTACTTC